This T cell receptor beta chain originates from a study of vaccination effects on CD4 cells after COVID-19. Study at large: Subjects were given two BNT162b2 or mRNA-1273 vaccine doses. The researchers cultured 1.5 million to 2.5 million PBMC per well with 8 to 10 IU/ml IL-2 and roughly 10 ug/ml peptides.

Turning to this clone: The antigen remains unidentified.

It was after approximately 11 days of culture that CD4+ T cells were isolated. From germline, CDR1 is KGHSH and CDR2 LQKENI. Trimming removed 6 bases from V and 4 bases from J, with 18 bases in between. This CDR3 is 16 amino acids long. Study observations and caveats: Relatively few convalescent patients took part in the study, which had no early post-infection timepoints.

Profiling relied on immunoSEQ multiplex PCR, and the TCRdb table lists in-frame clones only, not all of them. The sample carries about 46,000 clones, about 70% recorded once. Sequenced here: CD4+ T cells from PBMCs cultured without peptide, sampled before COVID-19 vaccination. The V call is TRBV18, the J call TRBJ1-4; maybe TRBD1 (6 bases). The receptor was derived from a human donor who had a prior SARS-CoV-2 infection. The CDR3 nucleotides are TGTGCCAGCTCCCCTGTTGGACAGCCTGTTAATGAAAAACTGTTTTTT. Amino acids: CASSPVGQPVNEKLFF.